This T cell receptor beta chain was observed in a study of control samples from healthy donors and cancer patients. Sequencing was performed with immunoSEQ multiplex PCR; in TCRdb, only in-frame clones are kept and a portion is missing. In the table there are approximately 40,000 clones, approximately 90% of which are singletons. This clone has just one count. The sequencing sample was made of blood. The sequence was collected from a woman aged 50 to 60 in good health.

The CDR3 nucleotides read TGTGCCAGCAGCACAACTTTGGACAGAAAACAAGAGACCCAGTACTTC. Residues: CASSTTLDRKQETQYF. This chain connects TRBV7-8 to TRBJ2-5, with TRBD1 as a possible D gene (6 bases). Looked up from germline, CDR1 is SGHVS and CDR2 is FQNEAQ. The CDR3 has 16 residues. V lost 5 bases to trimming and J lost 2 bases, with 18 bases between them.